This passage covers 10 T cell receptor beta chains from one sample sequenced in a study of blood T cell repertoires in COVID-19. Some clones are missing from TCRdb's copy, which holds only in-frame ones; the method was immunoSEQ multiplex PCR. The repertoire holds 250,000 to 350,000 clones, with about 90% as singletons. Material for sequencing was peripheral blood. The receptor set was obtained from a man younger than 35 with active or convalescent COVID-19.

This clone has only one observation. The J gene is TRBJ2-5, the V gene TRBV11-2; D gene ambiguous. This CDR3 has 11 amino acids. V gave up 4 bases and J gave up 2 bases, with 2 bases separating them. Germline CDR1 is SGHAT and CDR2 is FQNNGV. The chain's CDR3 is CASSSQETQYF. The CDR3 DNA is TGTGCCAGCAGCTCACAAGAGACCCAGTACTTC.

The chain links TRBV19 to TRBJ2-7; no clear D. The germline V gene encodes CDR1 LNHDA and CDR2 SQIVND (reference sequence). The CDR3 runs to 13 residues. The ends were cut back, 0 bases at V and 3 bases at J, with 6 bases in the middle. DNA for the CDR3: TGTGCCAGTAGTATAGATTTAGACTACGAGCAGTACTTC. This sequence encodes CASSIDLDYEQYF.

The chain links TRBV6-1 to TRBJ1-2; D remains ambiguous. The CDR3 consists of 13 residues. Germline V lookup: CDR1 MNHNS, CDR2 SASEGT. The V end lost 0 bases, the J end lost 7 bases, and 9 bases lay between the germline ends. The CDR3 coding sequence is TGTGCCAGCAGTGAAGCACCGGGGTTTGGCTACACCTTC. Translating it yields CASSEAPGFGYTF.

The V gene is TRBV9, the J gene TRBJ2-3; 7 positions match TRBD1. CDR3 size: 16 residues. Germline CDR1 is SGDLS and CDR2 is YYNGEE. J was trimmed by 0 bases and V by 2 bases; bases with no gene match: 6. The DNA of the CDR3 is TGTGCCAGCAGCGTGCAGGGGGTTATTAGCACAGATACGCAGTATTTT. This sequence encodes CASSVQGVISTDTQYF.

The rearrangement uses TRBV9 and TRBJ2-2; 7 positions agree with TRBD1. Unmatched junction bases numbered 7, after V lost 3 bases and J lost 2 bases. The length of the CDR3 is 16 residues. Germline lookup yields CDR1 SGDLS and CDR2 YYNGEE. For the CDR3, the DNA is TGTGCCAGCAGCGCGAACCGACAGGGAAACACCGGGGAGCTGTTTTTT. Translated, it gives CASSANRQGNTGELFF.

In its sample, this clone was seen once. The rearrangement joins TRBV28 to TRBJ1-1, with a weak D call TRBD1 (5 bases). The V and J ends lost 6 bases and 3 bases respectively, with 14 bases between them. The CDR3 contains 14 residues. Germline CDR1 and CDR2: MDHEN and SYDVKM. CDR3 sequence (DNA): TGTGCCAGCAGGGGGGGGACCGGAGACACTGAAGCTTTCTTT. This codes for CASRGGTGDTEAFF.

This chain joins TRBV19 and TRBJ2-5; a possible D gene is TRBD2 (6 bases). The germline V gene encodes CDR1 LNHDA and CDR2 SQIVND (reference sequence). The CDR3 has 16 residues. V lost 3 bases, J lost 1 base, and 15 bases lay in between. CDR3 loop: CASSIALGLTQETQYF. For the CDR3, the DNA is TGTGCCAGTAGTATCGCCCTGGGACTTACCCAAGAGACCCAGTACTTC.

The chain links TRBV24-1 to TRBJ1-4, with 7 bases that match TRBD1. Trimming removed 6 bases from V and 4 bases from J; junction bases left unmatched: 7. Germline CDR1 and CDR2: KGHDR and SFDVKD. The CDR3 length is 15 residues. The CDR3 DNA is TGTGCCACCAGTCCCAAGGGGGCGGATAATGAAAAACTGTTTTTT. It encodes CATSPKGADNEKLFF.

The chain links TRBV11-2 to TRBJ2-5; TRBD1 matches 8 bases. This CDR3 has 16 amino acids. J gave up 2 bases and V 0 bases, and 5 bases lay outside the gene matches. Germline V lookup: CDR1 SGHAT, CDR2 FQNNGV. CDR3 DNA: TGTGCCAGCAGCTTAGAGAACAGGGGGTGGCAAGAGACCCAGTACTTC. Residues: CASSLENRGWQETQYF. The variable domain in full, with the rest retrieved from reference TRBV11-2 and TRBJ2-5, is EAGVAQSPRYKIIEKRQSVAFWCNPISGHATLYWYQQILGQGPKLLIQFQNNGVVDDSQLPKDRFSAERLKGVDSTLKIQPAKLEDSAVYLCASSLENRGWQETQYFGPGTRLLVL.

For this clone: One end of the junction varies from germline; a read error may be responsible. The V gene is TRBV7-8, the J gene TRBJ1-1; 9 nucleotides agree with TRBD1. CDR3 size: 15 residues. The germline gives CDR1 SGHVS, CDR2 FQNEAQ. In nucleotides, the CDR3 is TGTGCCAGCAGCTTGAACCCGGGACAGGGTGACCGCGAACTCTTT. Encoded protein: CASSLNPGQGDRELF.